The clone carrying this T cell receptor (beta chain) was detected many times. Its antigen is as yet unknown. TCRdb called the 5' RACE reads again in MiXCR, with one record for every CDR3 protein. This table holds some 310,000 distinct CDR3 sequences, around a fifth found once. The source of the sample is a study of T-cell memory formation after mild COVID-19. Study background: The study found TCR clusters largely donor specific.

Broader study findings: Contracting clones localized mainly to CM and EM when CD4+ and mainly to EMRA when CD8+. Pre-infection memory showed some responding clones, and this suggested that cross-reactive memory joined. A balance of CD4 and CD8 characterized clones contracting day 15 to 85, whereas later expanders leaned CD4+.

The CDR3 is 16 residues long. Trimming shortened V by 3 bases and J by 0 bases, and 14 bases separated the two germline ends. The V gene's germline CDR1 is LGHNA and CDR2 YSLEER. The gene calls are TRBV4-3 and TRBJ1-1; D perhaps matches TRBD1 (5 bases). The sequence came from a man younger than 35 who had mild COVID-19 (a few samples of this study predate the infection). Cell type and time point are not known. What was sequenced was PBMCs or a T cell subset sorted from them (not recorded which). CDR3 region: CASSQGTDSMNTEAFF. As DNA, the CDR3 is TGCGCCAGCAGCCAGGGTACTGACAGCATGAACACTGAAGCTTTCTTT.